This TCR beta chain was sequenced during a study of CD8+CD57+ T cells in acquired aplastic anemia. This clonotype was picked up many times. The target antigen is unknown. Only patients with CD8+CD57+ cell expansion on flow cytometry were chosen for sequencing. Genomic DNA served as template for TCR beta VDJ and CDR3 profiling. TCRdb reanalysed the reads using MiXCR and keeps one entry per CDR3 protein. This sample has 150,000 to 200,000 distinct CDR3 sequences, with less than 50% found just once. Overall study findings and caveats: Researchers report that about 28 CD8+ CDR3 sequences appeared in both patients and controls.

This receptor was obtained from a human donor with aplastic anemia. The specimen was sorted CD4+, CD8+, or CD8+CD57+ T cells (not recorded which) from PBMCs.

CDR3 sequence (DNA): TGTGCCAGCAGGACAGGGACCTATAATTCACCCCTCCACTTT. The encoded protein is CASRTGTYNSPLHF. The rearrangement joins TRBV2 to TRBJ1-6, with TRBD1 matching 7 bases. Germline V gene data show CDR1 as SNHLY and CDR2 as FYNNEI. With V trimmed by 6 bases and J by 2 bases, 1 base remained unmatched. The CDR3 is made up of 14 amino acids.